This TCR beta chain comes out of a study of blood T cell repertoires in COVID-19. Study background: Nucleic acid was either cDNA or gDNA, and it came from T cells, B-cell-depleted T cells, or PBMCs.

Some clones are missing from TCRdb's copy, which holds only in-frame ones; the method was immunoSEQ multiplex PCR. The sample has 30,000 to 50,000 clones, 80% seen once. This clone was picked up a small number of times. The sequencing input was peripheral blood. The sequence was obtained from a man older than 75 with active or convalescent COVID-19.

CDR3 sequence: CASSLAADYGYTF. The CDR3 DNA is TGTGCCAGTAGCCTAGCTGCCGACTATGGCTACACCTTC. The J gene is TRBJ1-2, the V gene TRBV19; D not resolved. The V end was cut by 6 bases, the J end by 3 bases, with 11 bases between. CDR3 length: 13 amino acids. Per the germline V gene, CDR1 is LNHDA and CDR2 is SQIVND (reference sequence).